Detailed here is one TCR beta chain. The CDR3 loop spans 14 amino acids. With 0 bases removed from V and 5 bases from J, the gap between germline ends came to 11 bases. Germline V gene sequence: CDR1 SGHDT, CDR2 YYEEEE. The participants were between about 18 and 90 years old and came from fewer than 25 US areas. Participants reported their clinical history, and cohort assignment relied on those reports. The data belong to a study of blood T cell repertoires in COVID-19. The wider study: PBMCs, B-cell-depleted T cells, or T cells were the source of the cDNA or gDNA that made up the material.

The repertoire was sequenced with immunoSEQ multiplex PCR; TCRdb's copy has only in-frame clones and lacks some. This sample has 200,000 to 300,000 clones, with approximately 86% found just once. The sequence was collected from a woman aged 25-40 years with acute COVID-19. The chain uses TRBV5-6 and TRBJ1-2, with unresolved D. The material sequenced was PBMCs or T cells enriched from blood (not recorded which). In DNA form, the CDR3 reads TGTGCCAGCAGCTTGGGGCGGAACTTATATGGCTACACCTTC. Encoded protein: CASSLGRNLYGYTF. Full variable domain (outside the CDR3, taken from reference TRBV5-6 and TRBJ1-2): DAGVTQSPTHLIKTRGQQVTLRCSPKSGHDTVSWYQQALGQGPQFIFQYYEEEERQRGNFPDRFSGHQFPNYSSELNVNALLLGDSALYLCASSLGRNLYGYTFGSGTRLTVV.